What follows are 24 T cell receptor beta chains derived from one specimen sequenced in a study of T cell changes during pregnancy in multiple sclerosis. Profiled with immunoSEQ multiplex PCR; TCRdb holds only in-frame clones, not every one. Among 50,000 to 75,000 clones, over 90% were seen once, and the ten largest hold 2% to 3%. The sample in question was CD8+ T cells from peripheral blood mononuclear cells, obtained in the third trimester of pregnancy. These receptors were obtained from a female donor with multiple sclerosis, enrolled in a pregnancy study.

The V and J genes are TRBV5-8 and TRBJ1-5; 9 bases align to TRBD1. This CDR3 spans 19 amino acids. CDR1 SGHTS and CDR2 YDEGEE come from the germline V gene. Trimming removed 0 bases from V and 0 bases from J; junction bases left unmatched: 10. This CDR3 reads CASSLATGGAGYSNQPQHF. CDR3 nucleotides: TGTGCCAGCAGCTTGGCCACAGGGGGCGCAGGATATAGCAATCAGCCCCAGCATTTT.

This chain joins TRBV29-1 and TRBJ2-7; 7 bases line up with TRBD1. CDR1 and CDR2 (germline): SQVTM, ANQGSEA. This CDR3 spans 14 amino acids. J was trimmed by 2 bases and V by 0 bases; bases with no gene match: 4. DNA of the CDR3: TGCAGCGTTGAAGATCGACAGGGTGCCTACGAGCAGTACTTC. Its translation: CSVEDRQGAYEQYF.

This chain uses TRBV7-9 with TRBJ2-7; maybe TRBD1 (6 bases). V gave up 5 bases and J gave up 2 bases, with 10 bases separating them. The CDR3 is 13 residues long. Germline V gives CDR1 SEHNR, CDR2 FQNEAQ (reference sequence). CDR3 nucleotide sequence: TGTGCCAGCAGCCCTCCAGGGGCCTACGAGCAGTACTTC. Translation: CASSPPGAYEQYF.

In this sample, this clone turned up once. V usage is TRBV18 and J usage is TRBJ2-7; TRBD1 might be the D (6 bases). From germline, CDR1 is KGHSH and CDR2 LQKENI. V lost 5 bases and J lost 3, with 17 bases in between. This CDR3 is 15 amino acids long. CDR3 DNA: TGTGCCAGCTCAAAGAACAGGGCGAGCCACTACGAGCAGTACTTC. Translating gives CASSKNRASHYEQYF. The entire variable domain, with the rest obtained from reference TRBV18 and TRBJ2-7, is as follows: NAGVMQNPRHLVRRRGQEARLRCSPMKGHSHVYWYRQLPEEGLKFMVYLQKENIIDESGMPKERFSAEFPKEGPSILRIQQVVRGDSAAYFCASSKNRASHYEQYFGPGTRLTVT.

The V call is TRBV7-8, the J call TRBJ2-3; a possible D gene is TRBD2 (6 bases). Trimming removed 6 bases from V and 2 bases from J, with 9 bases in between. CDR1 and CDR2 from the germline V gene are SGHVS and FQNEAQ. The CDR3 length is 13 residues. In DNA, the CDR3 is TGTGCCAGCAGAGCGGGCCTCACAGATACGCAGTATTTT. It specifies CASRAGLTDTQYF.

The chain employs TRBV4-2 and TRBJ2-3; D unresolved. Germline CDR1 LGHNA, CDR2 YNFKEQ. There are 15 residues in the CDR3. Trimming left V 0 bases short and J 2 bases short, with 9 bases between. CDR3 nucleotide sequence: TGTGCCAGCAGCCAAGATGGAGATTACACAGATACGCAGTATTTT. It encodes CASSQDGDYTDTQYF.

This clone has just one count. The chain recombines TRBV7-2 with TRBJ2-4; 11 bases match TRBD1. Trimming removed 5 bases from V and 8 bases from J; junction bases left unmatched: 8. Germline CDR1 SGHTA, CDR2 FQGNSA. CDR3 length: 15 amino acids. CDR3 in DNA: TGTGCCAGCAGCACCTGGACAGGGGGCGTAGACATTCAGTACTTC. This sequence encodes CASSTWTGGVDIQYF.

The chain uses TRBV7-3 and TRBJ1-2, with unresolved D. The CDR3 length is 12 residues. Between the trimmed V and J ends, which lost 1 base and 6 bases, there was a span of 6 bases. The germline V gene has CDR1 SGHTA and CDR2 FQGTGA. The CDR3 coding sequence is TGTGCCAGCAGCTTAAACGGGAATGGCTACACCTTC. Translation gives CASSLNGNGYTF.

This sequence joins TRBV6-5 and TRBJ2-1; 14 bases are shared with TRBD2. The CDR3 runs 13 residues. Germline assignment: CDR1 MNHEY and CDR2 SVGAGI. V shed 5 bases and J 15 bases; nucleotides not matched to a gene: 6. CDR3 protein: CASSMGLAGDRFF. The CDR3 DNA sequence: TGTGCCAGCAGTATGGGACTAGCGGGAGATCGGTTCTTC.

The V gene is TRBV21-1, the J gene TRBJ2-7; the DNA was not used to check the table's D call, TRBD1. TRBV21-1 is deemed a pseudogene. This CDR3 has 15 amino acids. The CDR3 bases are TGTGCCAGCAGCAAAGCAGGGGCGAAGGCCTACGAGCAGTACTTC. This translates into CASSKAGAKAYEQYF.

The chain recombines TRBV6-1 with TRBJ2-7, with D possibly matching TRBD2 (6 bases). V lost 2 bases to trimming and J lost 4 bases, with 12 bases between them. CDR3 length: 14 residues. Germline CDR1 is MNHNS and CDR2 is SASEGT. CDR3 protein: CASSEFAGRYEQYF. The CDR3 nucleotides read TGTGCCAGCAGTGAATTTGCGGGAAGGTACGAGCAGTACTTC.

This clone was picked up one time. V gene TRBV5-1 combines with J gene TRBJ2-7, with 7 bases that match TRBD1. The J segment lost 3 bases and the V segment lost 1 base, leaving 1 base of the junction unmatched. CDR3 length equals 13 residues. Germline CDR1 SGHRS, CDR2 YFSETQ. The CDR3 sequence: CASSLRDSYEQYF. CDR3 DNA: TGCGCCAGCAGCTTGCGGGACAGCTACGAGCAGTACTTC. Full variable domain (outside the CDR3, taken from reference TRBV5-1 and TRBJ2-7): KAGVTQTPRYLIKTRGQQVTLSCSPISGHRSVSWYQQTPGQGLQFLFEYFSETQRNKGNFPGRFSGRQFSNSRSEMNVSTLELGDSALYLCASSLRDSYEQYFGPGTRLTVT.

CDR3 region: CASSSPGLNYNEQFF. CDR3 in DNA: TGTGCCAGCAGCTCTCCGGGACTCAACTACAATGAGCAGTTCTTC. The chain couples TRBV7-9 to TRBJ2-1, with D possibly TRBD2 on 6 matching bases. The CDR3 extends over 15 amino acids. Per germline, CDR1 SEHNR and CDR2 FQNEAQ (reference sequence). V was pared by 4 bases and J by 3 bases, with 13 bases between.

The chain is built from TRBV6-6 and TRBJ2-3, with 9 positions matching TRBD2. With V trimmed by 2 bases and J by 4 bases, 4 bases remained unmatched. CDR3 length: 15 amino acids. Germline-derived CDR1 and CDR2 are MNHNY and SVGAGI (reference sequence). The CDR3 region is CASSYRREGPDTQYF. For the CDR3, the DNA is TGTGCCAGCAGTTACCGGCGGGAGGGTCCAGATACGCAGTATTTT.

The chain combines TRBV5-4 with TRBJ2-1; D is possibly TRBD2 (6 bases). Trimming left V 0 bases short and J 6 bases short, with 7 bases between. Germline values: CDR1 SGHNT, CDR2 YYREEE (reference sequence). CDR3 length: 13 residues. CDR3 in DNA: TGTGCCAGCAGCTTGGGGGGACTCAATGAGCAGTTCTTC. Amino acid sequence: CASSLGGLNEQFF.

The chain has TRBV5-1 and TRBJ2-7; 7 nucleotides line up with TRBD1. The J segment lost 1 base and the V segment lost 0 bases, leaving 7 bases of the junction unmatched. There are 16 residues in the CDR3. Germline CDR1 and CDR2: SGHRS and YFSETQ. CDR3 region: CASSLVPGQPSYEQYF. The CDR3 coding sequence is TGCGCCAGCAGCTTGGTACCGGGACAGCCATCCTACGAGCAGTACTTC.

V gene TRBV29-1 combines with J gene TRBJ1-1; possible D gene TRBD1, 5 bases. Germline V gene lookup returns CDR1 SQVTM and CDR2 ANQGSEA. Trimming stripped 3 bases from V and 4 bases from J, with 6 bases between. The CDR3 sequence is 11 residues long. DNA for the CDR3: TGCAGCGTTGACCAGGGCACTGAAGCTTTCTTT. Its protein is CSVDQGTEAFF.

V usage is TRBV4-1 and J usage is TRBJ2-3, with TRBD2 matching 10 bases. Germline loops: CDR1 MGHRA, CDR2 YSYEKL. V lost 4 bases to trimming and J lost 1 base; unmatched junction nucleotides: 2. The CDR3 extends over 15 amino acids. CDR3 protein: CASSPSGRGTDTQYF. The CDR3 region has the DNA TGCGCCAGCAGCCCCAGCGGGAGGGGCACAGATACGCAGTATTTT.

J is TRBJ2-1 and V is TRBV29-1; 7 nucleotides agree with TRBD2. Germline V gene sequence: CDR1 SQVTM, CDR2 ANQGSEA. The CDR3 runs to 16 residues. V gave up 3 bases and J gave up 3 bases; unmatched junction bases: 11. CDR3 nucleotide sequence: TGCAGCGTTGATGGGCTAGCGGAAACAAACTACAATGAGCAGTTCTTC. Its translation is CSVDGLAETNYNEQFF.

The chain has TRBV11-2 and TRBJ2-5, with 10 nucleotides matching TRBD1. The CDR3 extends over 14 amino acids. Trimming cost V 5 bases and J 4 bases; bases outside gene matches: 4. Germline lookup yields CDR1 SGHAT and CDR2 FQNNGV. CDR3 sequence (DNA): TGTGCCAGCAGCACCTGGACAGGGGGAGAGACCCAGTACTTC. As protein: CASSTWTGGETQYF. Variable domain in full (rest from reference TRBV11-2 and TRBJ2-5): EAGVAQSPRYKIIEKRQSVAFWCNPISGHATLYWYQQILGQGPKLLIQFQNNGVVDDSQLPKDRFSAERLKGVDSTLKIQPAKLEDSAVYLCASSTWTGGETQYFGPGTRLLVL.

V and J are TRBV5-5 and TRBJ2-7; 13 nucleotides match TRBD2. The CDR3 runs to 17 residues. CDR1 and CDR2 from the germline V gene are SGHKS and YYEKEE (reference sequence). Trimming removed 4 bases from V and 0 bases from J; junction bases left unmatched: 7. CDR3 region: CASSPRTSGGSSYEQYF. In DNA form, the CDR3 reads TGTGCCAGCAGCCCCAGGACTAGCGGGGGCAGCTCCTACGAGCAGTACTTC.

This sequence joins TRBV7-9 and TRBJ2-2, with 8 bases lining up with TRBD1. Germline V CDR1 and CDR2: SEHNR, FQNEAQ (reference sequence). The CDR3 is 13 residues long. J lost 11 bases, V lost 5 bases, and 7 bases had no gene match. The CDR3 loop reads CASSPIQGGELFF. The CDR3 nucleotides read TGTGCCAGCAGCCCGATACAGGGGGGAGAGCTGTTTTTT. Variable domain in full (rest from reference TRBV7-9 and TRBJ2-2): DTGVSQNPRHKITKRGQNVTFRCDPISEHNRLYWYRQTLGQGPEFLTYFQNEAQLEKSRLLSDRFSAERPKGSFSTLEIQRTEQGDSAMYLCASSPIQGGELFFGEGSRLTVL.

J is TRBJ2-2 and V is TRBV19; unclear D gene. The V gene lost 10 bases and the J gene lost 0 bases, with 12 bases spanning the gap. This CDR3 spans 14 amino acids. Per germline, CDR1 LNHDA and CDR2 SQIVND (reference sequence). The CDR3 reads CAILIEPNTGELFF. In DNA, the CDR3 is TGTGCCATTCTCATTGAGCCGAACACCGGGGAGCTGTTTTTT.

V and J are TRBV14 and TRBJ2-1, with D perhaps matching TRBD1 (6 bases). CDR3 length: 14 amino acids. Per germline, CDR1 SGHDN and CDR2 FVKESK. V was trimmed by 4 bases and J by 10 bases, leaving 17 bases between them. CDR3 sequence reads: CASSPRNRGQEQFF. The CDR3 DNA reads TGTGCCAGCAGCCCCCGGAATAGGGGACAAGAGCAGTTCTTC.